Here is one T cell receptor (beta chain) with its context. The antigen is not known. The CDR3 is made up of 11 amino acids. In germline, CDR1 is SQVTM, CDR2 ANQGSEA. Trimming pared 6 bases from V and 4 bases from J, leaving 7 bases between. PCR involved 60 Vbeta and 13 Jbeta primers. Some clones are missing from TCRdb's copy, which holds only in-frame ones; the method was immunoSEQ multiplex PCR. The sample lists 170,000 or so clones; 84% were seen once. The data were taken from a study of cytomegalovirus exposure and HLA in healthy donors. The overall study: Unique TCRs from HLA-typed donors, roughly 87 million of them, were held in an early data release.

Study results and caveats: In a later analysis, donors in an Asian-associated ancestry cluster reportedly had fewer N-insertions in productive TCRs than the cohort mean. The authors excluded some V segments, including TRBV6-2 and TRBV6-3, as indistinguishable. Later on, an analysis showed TCR association rates differing by HLA locus, with DRB1 the most and HLA-C the fewest.

Sequences were obtained from PBMCs. This rearrangement joins TRBV29-1 to TRBJ2-1; D may be TRBD2 (5 bases). The receptor's source is a boy aged 2-15 years in good health and CMV-seronegative. CDR3 sequence (DNA): TGCAGCGTGAGGGCATACAATGAGCAGTTCTTC. Its translation is CSVRAYNEQFF.